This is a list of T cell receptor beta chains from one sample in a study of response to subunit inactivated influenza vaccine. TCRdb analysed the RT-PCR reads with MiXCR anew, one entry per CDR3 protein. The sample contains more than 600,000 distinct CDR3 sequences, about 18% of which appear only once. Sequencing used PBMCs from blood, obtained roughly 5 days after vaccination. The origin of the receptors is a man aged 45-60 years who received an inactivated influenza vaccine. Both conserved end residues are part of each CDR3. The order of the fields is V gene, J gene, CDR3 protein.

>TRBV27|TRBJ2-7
CASSRLAGGLYEQYF
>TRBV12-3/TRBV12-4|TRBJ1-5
CASSLRQGRDQPQHF
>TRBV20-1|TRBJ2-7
CSAARTARDEQYF
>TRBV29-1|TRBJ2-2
CSVVGENTGELFF
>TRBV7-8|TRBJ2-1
CASSLLTSTEQFF
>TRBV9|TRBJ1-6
CASGDNSPLHF
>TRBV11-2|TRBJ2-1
CASSLDRVGSSYNEQFF
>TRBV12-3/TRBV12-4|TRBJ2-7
CASSPPGLYYEQYF
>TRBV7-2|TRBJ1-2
CASSLGGPTAYYGYTF
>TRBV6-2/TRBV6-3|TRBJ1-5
CASRPINRTGGLWNQPQHF
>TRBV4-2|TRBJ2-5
CASSQGIREETQYF
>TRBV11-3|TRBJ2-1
CASSKPGLDNEQFF
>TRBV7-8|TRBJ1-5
CASSYRTGRSQPQHF
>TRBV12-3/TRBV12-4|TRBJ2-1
CASNTRGAKWNEQFF
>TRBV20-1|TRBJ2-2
CSAASGGARTGELFF
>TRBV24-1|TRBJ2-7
CAAGDRDHEQYF
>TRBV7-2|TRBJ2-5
CASSGYGETQYF
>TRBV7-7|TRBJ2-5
CASSLGMAAPETQYF
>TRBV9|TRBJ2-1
CASSVTPQPHNEQFF
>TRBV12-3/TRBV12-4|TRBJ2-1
CASRNPMGEQFF
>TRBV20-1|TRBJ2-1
CSARALGLAGGNEQFF
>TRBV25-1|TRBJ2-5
CASSGGDIGETQYF
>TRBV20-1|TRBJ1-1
CSARPYRSTGTEAFF
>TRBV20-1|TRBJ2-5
CSAQGAAVFQETQYF
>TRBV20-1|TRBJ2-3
CSARVSGYIDTQYF
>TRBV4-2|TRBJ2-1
CASSQEWRSSYNEQFF
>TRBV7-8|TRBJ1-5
CASSLWADQPQHF
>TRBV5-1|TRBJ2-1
CASSWMTSAPKQFF
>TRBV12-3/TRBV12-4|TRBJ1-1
CASSPVSEAFF
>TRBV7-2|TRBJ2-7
CASSPRDSGYEQYF
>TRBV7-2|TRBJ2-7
CASSPHMAREQYF
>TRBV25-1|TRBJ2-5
CASSVGGALRETQYF
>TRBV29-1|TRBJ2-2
CSVRGQTNTGELFF
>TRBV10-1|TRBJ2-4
CASSMGQLGAKNIQYF
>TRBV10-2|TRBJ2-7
CASSPGPRRSYEQYF
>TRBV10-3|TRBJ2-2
CAISESKGYGFSAGELFF
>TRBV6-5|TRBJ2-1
CASRYGGSSYNEQFF
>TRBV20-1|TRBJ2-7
CSALDRVMTYEQYF
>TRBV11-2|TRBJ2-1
CASSSPLRVAGDESYNEQFF
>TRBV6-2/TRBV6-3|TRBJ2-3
CASRGGTYYSTDTQYF
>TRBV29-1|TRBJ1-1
CSVETALSPNTEAFF
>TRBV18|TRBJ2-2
CASSQNQVEITGELFF
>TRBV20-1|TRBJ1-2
CSVRTGNYGYTF
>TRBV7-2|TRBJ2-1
CASSSRPHLGNEQFF
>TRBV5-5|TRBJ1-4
CATSIGTNEKLFF
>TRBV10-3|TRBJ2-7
CAISVGGAGEQYF
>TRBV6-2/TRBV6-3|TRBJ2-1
CASSNRDRGLRPHNEQFF